The entry below describes one TCR beta chain. Original data processing: Estimates of nucleated cell counts were drawn from the amplification of reference gene primers. TCRdb's table, derived via immunoSEQ multiplex PCR, lists solely in-frame clones and lacks some. That table gives V, J and clone size, and the DNA gave D and trimming. The table records 120,000 or so clones, approximately 83% of them present only once. The sample belongs to a study of blood T cell repertoires in COVID-19. As for the study in general: From the United States, Italy and Spain came samples of acute and convalescent COVID-19. From T cells, B-cell-depleted T cells, or PBMCs came the material, which was cDNA or gDNA.

Germline CDR1 reads LNHDA; CDR2 reads SQIVND (reference sequence). The CDR3 covers 16 residues. The V end was cut by 5 bases, the J end by 5 bases, with 19 bases between. Sequenced input: peripheral blood. This chain joins TRBV19 and TRBJ2-1; TRBD2 is a possible D gene (6 bases). The TCR was taken from a man older than 75 with active or convalescent COVID-19. The DNA of the CDR3 is TGTGCCAGTAGTCGCAGGGCTAGCGTATCGAACAATGAGCAGTTCTTC. Protein sequence: CASSRRASVSNNEQFF.